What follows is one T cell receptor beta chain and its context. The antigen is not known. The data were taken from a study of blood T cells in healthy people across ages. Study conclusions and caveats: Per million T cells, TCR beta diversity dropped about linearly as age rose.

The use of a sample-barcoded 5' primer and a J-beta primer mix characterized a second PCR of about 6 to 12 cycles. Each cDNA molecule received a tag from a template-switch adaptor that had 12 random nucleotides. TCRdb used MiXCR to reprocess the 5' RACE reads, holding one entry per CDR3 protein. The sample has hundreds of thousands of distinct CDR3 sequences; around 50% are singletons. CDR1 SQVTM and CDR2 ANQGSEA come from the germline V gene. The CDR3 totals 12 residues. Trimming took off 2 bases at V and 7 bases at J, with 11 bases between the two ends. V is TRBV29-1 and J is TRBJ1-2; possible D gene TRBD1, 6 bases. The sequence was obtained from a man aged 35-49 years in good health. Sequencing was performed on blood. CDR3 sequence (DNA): TGCAGCGTTGAACGGGGGGCGAGTGGCTACACCTTC. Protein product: CSVERGASGYTF.